This entry lists 16 T cell receptor beta chains sequenced from one sample in a study of T cells in Graves' hyperthyroidism and ophthalmopathy. RNA transcripts served as the template for amplifying TCR beta CDR3 regions. First-round RT-PCR targeting the TCR CDR3 was performed with the HTBI primer set. TCRdb re-derived calls from the multiplex PCR reads in MiXCR, one entry per CDR3 protein. The sample comprises 400,000 to 600,000 distinct CDR3 sequences, approximately 16% of which are singletons, and approximately 30% rests with the top ten. The specimen was blood. These receptor sequences come from a woman in her twenties or thirties with Graves' ophthalmopathy.

This clonotype was detected only a few times. The rearrangement joins TRBV6-1 to TRBJ2-1; D is ambiguous. Germline CDR1 and CDR2: MNHNS and SASEGT. CDR3 size: 13 residues. The V end lost 8 bases, the J end lost 6 bases, and 14 bases lay between the germline ends. CDR3 DNA sequence: TGTGCCAGCTCAAAAGGCAGGCTCAATGAGCAGTTCTTC. Residues: CASSKGRLNEQFF.

In its sample, this clonotype was seen many times. J is TRBJ1-1 and V is TRBV7-2; 10 nucleotides line up with TRBD1. Germline values: CDR1 SGHTA, CDR2 FQGNSA. The CDR3 extends over 15 amino acids. V lost 5 bases, J lost 1 base, and 4 bases stayed unmatched. This CDR3 reads CASSPDRGRNTEAFF. Here the CDR3 DNA reads TGTGCCAGCAGCCCTGACAGGGGGCGGAACACTGAAGCTTTCTTT.

This clonotype was recorded many times. The J gene is TRBJ2-1, the V gene TRBV5-1; TRBD1 matches at 10 bases. From germline, CDR1 is SGHRS and CDR2 YFSETQ. J lost 8 bases, V lost 1 base, and 3 bases had no gene match. CDR3 size: 14 residues. In DNA, the CDR3 is TGCGCCAGCAGCTTGTCGGACAGGGGGGATGAGCAGTTCTTC. Translation: CASSLSDRGDEQFF.

On this clonotype itself: A clone one base away is much larger, so this may be a read error. CDR3 nucleotides: TGTGCCAGCTCACCACCCGTGAGGGAGGGCCTGGTGGATACGCAGTATTTT. This gives the protein CASSPPVREGLVDTQYF. This rearrangement joins TRBV18 to TRBJ2-3; 7 nucleotides line up with TRBD2. From germline, CDR1 is KGHSH and CDR2 LQKENI. CDR3 length equals 17 residues. The J segment lost 6 bases and the V segment lost 0 bases, leaving 12 bases of the junction unmatched.

This clonotype was observed many times. The CDR3 here is CASSVTGATEAFF. The DNA of the CDR3 is TGTGCCAGCAGTGTAACAGGGGCCACTGAAGCTTTCTTT. This chain connects TRBV27 to TRBJ1-1; 7 nucleotides align to TRBD1. The CDR3 has 13 amino acids. CDR1 is MNHEY and CDR2 is SMNVEV in the germline V gene (reference sequence). J lost 4 bases, V lost 5 bases, and 4 bases had no gene match.

As to this clonotype: This may be a read error, as it is one base from a much larger clone. This chain joins TRBV6-2 or TRBV6-3 and TRBJ2-5; 7 nucleotides match TRBD1. Per the germline V gene, CDR1 is MNHEY and CDR2 is SVGEGT. The CDR3 has 15 residues. J was trimmed by 1 base and V by 2 bases; bases with no gene match: 4. The CDR3 loop reads CASSYLQGFQETQYF. The DNA for the CDR3 is TGTGCCAGCAGTTACCTACAGGGGTTCCAAGAGACCCAGTACTTC.

The table lists this clonotype with a few counts. J is TRBJ2-1 and V is TRBV2; 8 bases are shared with TRBD2. The CDR3 covers 17 residues. Germline V lookup: CDR1 SNHLY, CDR2 FYNNEI. V lost 3 bases to trimming and J lost 9 bases; unmatched junction nucleotides: 16. The CDR3 DNA follows: TGTGCCAGCAGTGATGATTTTAGGAGCGGGAGATTGGGTGAGCAGTTCTTC. Its protein product is CASSDDFRSGRLGEQFF. The full variable domain, with the rest looked up from reference TRBV2 and TRBJ2-1, is EPEVTQTPSHQVTQMGQEVILRCVPISNHLYFYWYRQILGQKVEFLVSFYNNEISEKSEIFDDQFSVERPDGSNFTLKIRSTKLEDSAMYFCASSDDFRSGRLGEQFFGPGTRLTVL.

This clonotype was counted many times. The genes are TRBV20-1 and TRBJ1-1; D ambiguous. Germline assignment: CDR1 DFQATT and CDR2 SNEGSKA (reference sequence). The CDR3 covers 14 residues. The V end was cut by 1 base, the J end by 1 base, with 10 bases between. The CDR3, as DNA: TGCAGTGCTAGAGTGGCAGGCTCGAACACTGAAGCTTTCTTT. The encoded protein is CSARVAGSNTEAFF.

The rearrangement links TRBV4-1 to TRBJ1-2, with 7 nucleotides matching TRBD1. Germline V gives CDR1 MGHRA, CDR2 YSYEKL. V lost 2 bases, J lost 4 bases, and 4 bases stayed unmatched. There are 14 residues in the CDR3. The CDR3 is CASSQPDRRYGYTF. CDR3 nucleotides: TGCGCCAGCAGCCAACCGGACAGGCGCTATGGCTACACCTTC.

The rearrangement links TRBV11-2 to TRBJ2-7; tentatively, D is TRBD1 (6 bases). The CDR3 length is 14 residues. The V gene lost 0 bases and the J gene lost 6 bases, with 12 bases spanning the gap. From germline, CDR1 is SGHAT and CDR2 FQNNGV. DNA of the CDR3: TGTGCCAGCAGCTTAGAGACAGGCCCCGCCGAGCAGTACTTC. Translated, it gives CASSLETGPAEQYF.

This clonotype was seen ten or more times. The J gene is TRBJ2-3, the V gene TRBV20-1; D uncertain. CDR3 length: 14 amino acids. V gave up 3 bases and J gave up 5 bases, with 15 bases separating them. Germline V gives CDR1 DFQATT, CDR2 SNEGSKA (reference sequence). CDR3 sequence reads: CSARFPGFRDTQYF. The DNA for the CDR3 is TGCAGTGCTAGGTTCCCGGGTTTCAGAGATACGCAGTATTTT.

J is TRBJ2-1 and V is TRBV4-3, with 7 bases that match TRBD2. CDR1 and CDR2 (germline): LGHNA, YSLEER. With 1 base clipped from V and 9 bases from J, the junction kept 3 bases outside the gene matches. The CDR3 is made up of 13 amino acids. In DNA form, the CDR3 reads TGCGCCAGCAGCCAAGGGACTAGACTTGAGCAGTTCTTC. Translated, it gives CASSQGTRLEQFF.

This clonotype was detected only a few times. This rearrangement joins TRBV7-2 to TRBJ2-7, with D possibly called TRBD1 or TRBD2 (5 bases each). The CDR3 runs 14 residues. CDR1 is SGHTA and CDR2 is FQGNSA in the germline V gene. The germline V and J ends were trimmed by 3 bases and 2 bases, with 11 bases remaining between them. The CDR3 loop reads CASSFTLGPYEQYF. Written as DNA, the CDR3 is TGTGCCAGCAGCTTTACCTTGGGACCCTACGAGCAGTACTTC. The entire variable domain, with the rest obtained from reference TRBV7-2 and TRBJ2-7, is as follows: GAGVSQSPSNKVTEKGKDVELRCDPISGHTALYWYRQSLGQGLEFLIYFQGNSAPDKSGLPSDRFSAERTGGSVSTLTIQRTQQEDSAVYLCASSFTLGPYEQYFGPGTRLTVT.

This clonotype was seen many times. V gene TRBV28 combines with J gene TRBJ2-7, with D tentatively TRBD1 (6 bases). V lost 7 bases, J lost 0 bases, and 16 bases lay in between. The CDR3 extends over 15 amino acids. Germline CDR1 reads MDHEN; CDR2 reads SYDVKM. The CDR3 sequence: CASTSPGAASYEQYF. The CDR3, as DNA: TGTGCCAGCACTTCTCCAGGGGCAGCCTCCTACGAGCAGTACTTC.

The chain has TRBV6-5 and TRBJ1-1; D remains unclear. V gave up 0 bases and J gave up 6 bases, with 17 bases separating them. Germline CDR1 MNHEY, CDR2 SVGAGI. This CDR3 is built from 16 residues. CDR3 sequence: CASSYSRGMVRAEAFF. The CDR3 nucleotides are TGTGCCAGCAGTTACTCGCGGGGAATGGTTCGGGCTGAAGCTTTCTTT.

The genes are TRBV7-6 and TRBJ1-1; D call uncertain. In germline, CDR1 is SGHVS, CDR2 FNYEAQ. The CDR3 is 15 residues long. Between the trimmed V and J ends, which lost 5 bases and 2 bases, there was a span of 15 bases. In DNA, the CDR3 is TGTGCCAGCAGCCGAGAGGACGGCCAAAACACTGAAGCTTTCTTT. The encoded protein is CASSREDGQNTEAFF.